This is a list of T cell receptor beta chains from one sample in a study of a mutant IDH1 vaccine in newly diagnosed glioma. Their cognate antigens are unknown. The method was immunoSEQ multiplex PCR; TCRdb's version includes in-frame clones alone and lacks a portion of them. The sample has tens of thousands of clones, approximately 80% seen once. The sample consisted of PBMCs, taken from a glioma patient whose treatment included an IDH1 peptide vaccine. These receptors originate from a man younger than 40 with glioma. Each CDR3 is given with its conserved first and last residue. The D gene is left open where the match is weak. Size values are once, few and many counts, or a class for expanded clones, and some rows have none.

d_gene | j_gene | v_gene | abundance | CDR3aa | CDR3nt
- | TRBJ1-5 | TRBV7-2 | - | CASSFPGLRQPQHF | TGTGCCAGCAGCTTTCCAGGGTTGCGCCAGCCCCAGCATTTT
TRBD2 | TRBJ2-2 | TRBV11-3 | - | CASSRAGGLVTGELFF | TGTGCCAGCAGCCGAGCGGGGGGGCTGGTCACCGGGGAGCTGTTTTTT
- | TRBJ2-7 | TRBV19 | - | CASSSTAGSSYEQYF | TGTGCCAGTAGCTCGACTGCGGGCAGCTCCTACGAGCAGTACTTC
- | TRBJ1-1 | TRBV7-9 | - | CASSSYSLGATEAFF | TGTGCCAGCAGCAGTTACAGCCTGGGGGCGACTGAAGCTTTCTTT
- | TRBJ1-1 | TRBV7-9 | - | CASSLASVGQGSEAFF | TGTGCCAGCAGCTTAGCGTCCGTTGGGCAGGGGTCTGAAGCTTTCTTT
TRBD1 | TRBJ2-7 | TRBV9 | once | CASSETGPPDEQYF | TGTGCCAGCAGCGAGACAGGGCCGCCCGACGAGCAGTACTTC
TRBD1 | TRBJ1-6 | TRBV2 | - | CASSAGTGYSPLHF | TGTGCCAGCAGTGCTGGGACAGGGTATTCACCCCTCCACTTT
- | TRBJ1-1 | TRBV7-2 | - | CASSAINRNTEAFF | TGTGCCAGCAGCGCGATTAACAGGAACACTGAAGCTTTCTTT
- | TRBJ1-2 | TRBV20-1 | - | CSARRQNGYTF | TGCAGTGCTAGAAGACAGAATGGCTACACCTTC
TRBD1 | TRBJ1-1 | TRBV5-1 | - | CASSLFSGGAGTEAFF | TGCGCCAGCAGCTTGTTTTCAGGGGGGGCCGGGACTGAAGCTTTCTTT
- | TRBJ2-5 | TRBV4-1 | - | CASSQLRGSQETQYF | TGCGCCAGCAGCCAACTCCGAGGCAGCCAAGAGACCCAGTACTTC
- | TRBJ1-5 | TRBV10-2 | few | CASSESTLSNQPQHF | TGCGCCAGCAGTGAGTCGACCCTCAGCAATCAGCCCCAGCATTTT
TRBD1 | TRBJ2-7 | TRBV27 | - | CASSTQQGPYEQYF | TGTGCCAGCAGTACCCAACAGGGGCCCTACGAGCAGTACTTC
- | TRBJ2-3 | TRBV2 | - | CAISGDARADTQYF | TGTGCCATATCGGGGGACGCCCGGGCAGATACGCAGTATTTT
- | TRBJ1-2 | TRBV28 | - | CASSGPSRVYGYTF | TGTGCCAGCAGTGGCCCATCCAGGGTCTATGGCTACACCTTC
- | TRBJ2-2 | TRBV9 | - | CASSVVSGVDTGELFF | TGTGCCAGCAGCGTAGTGTCTGGGGTCGACACCGGGGAGCTGTTTTTT
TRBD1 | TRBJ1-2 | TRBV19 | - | CASSPGQTYGYTF | TGTGCCAGTAGCCCGGGACAGACCTATGGCTACACCTTC
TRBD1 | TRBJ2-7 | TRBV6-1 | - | CASLVAGQGAYEQYF | TGTGCCAGCCTCGTCGCGGGACAGGGGGCCTACGAGCAGTACTTC
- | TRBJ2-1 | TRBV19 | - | CASSLQGVGSYNEQFF | TGTGCCAGTAGTTTACAGGGCGTGGGGTCCTACAATGAGCAGTTCTTC
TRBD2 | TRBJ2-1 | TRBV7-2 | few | CASSLGWRGSNEQFF | TGTGCCAGCAGCTTAGGTTGGCGGGGGAGCAATGAGCAGTTCTTC
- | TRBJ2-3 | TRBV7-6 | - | CASSLGGPPTDTQYF | TGTGCCAGCAGCTTAGGTGGTCCTCCCACAGATACGCAGTATTTT
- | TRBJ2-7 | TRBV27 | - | CASSWRGGGNYEQYF | TGTGCCAGCAGTTGGCGCGGGGGCGGCAACTACGAGCAGTACTTC
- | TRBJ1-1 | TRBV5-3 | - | CARSHSRGGNKNTEAFF | TGTGCCAGAAGTCACAGCAGAGGGGGGAACAAAAACACTGAAGCTTTCTTT
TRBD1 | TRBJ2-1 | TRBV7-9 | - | CASSSNQVRTGALDEQFF | TGTGCCAGCAGCTCCAATCAGGTCAGGACAGGGGCCCTCGATGAGCAGTTCTTC
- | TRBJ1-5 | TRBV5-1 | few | CASSPGAGGSNQPQHF | TGCGCCAGCAGCCCGGGGGCTGGAGGGAGCAATCAGCCCCAGCATTTT